This T cell receptor (beta chain) was found in a study of T cell repertoires in cytomegalovirus infection. Across the study: Shared public TCR beta signatures pointed to both CMV infection and a matching HLA type.

This CDR3 comprises 19 residues. Trimming took 4 bases from V and 0 from J; bases not matched to a gene: 12. Germline loops: CDR1 DFQATT, CDR2 SNEGSKA (reference sequence). Only a few counts were recorded for this clonotype. Via MiXCR, TCRdb re-called the reads, giving one row per CDR3 protein. The top ten hold 18% of the sample, which has 200,000 to 250,000 distinct CDR3 sequences, about 20% seen once. The gene calls are TRBV20-1 and TRBJ2-4; 13 positions match TRBD2. This clonotype was sampled from a human donor in good health (CMV status not recorded). Some clones in this sample may be carry-over from other donors' samples. Sequences were obtained from CD8+ T cells from PBMCs. The CDR3, as DNA: TGCAGTGCTATATTCACCGGGACTAGCGGGGACCTAGCCAAAAACATTCAGTACTTC. The encoded protein is CSAIFTGTSGDLAKNIQYF.